A selection of T cell receptor beta chains follows, all from one sample in a study of T cell changes during pregnancy in multiple sclerosis. Profiled with immunoSEQ multiplex PCR; TCRdb holds only in-frame clones, not every one. The sample lists about 93,000 clones; around 92% were seen once. The material sequenced was peripheral blood, taken after pregnancy. Every receptor here comes from a female donor with multiple sclerosis, enrolled in a pregnancy study. Each CDR3 is given with its conserved first and last residue. D genes are given only for firm matches. Where a row states a size, it is once, few, many or the class of an expanded clone; other rows omit it.

DNA,CDR3,J,V,D,size
TGTGCCTCTATCCCAATAAGCGGGGGGAACACCGGGGAGCTGTTTTTT,CASIPISGGNTGELFF,TRBJ2-2,TRBV19,TRBD2,once
TGTGCCAGCAGCCGCGGAGGTGGGGTGTTCGGTACAAGTGAGCAGTTCTTC,CASSRGGGVFGTSEQFF,TRBJ2-1,TRBV14,.,.
TGTGCCTGGAGTGCGCGGGACTGGACTGAAGCTTTCTTT,CAWSARDWTEAFF,TRBJ1-1,TRBV30,.,.
TGCGCCAGCAGCTTAACACAGATTTACAATGAGCAGTTCTTC,CASSLTQIYNEQFF,TRBJ2-1,TRBV5-1,.,.
TGCAGCGTTGAAGTCCGGTCGTCGTGGGAGGGCCTTTCGCCTTTGGGATCTAATGAGCAGTTCTTC,CSVEVRSSWEGLSPLGSNEQFF,TRBJ2-1,TRBV29-1,TRBD2,.
TGTGCCAGCAGCGTAGGCGGGTTCGACACTGAAGCTTTCTTT,CASSVGGFDTEAFF,TRBJ1-1,TRBV9,.,.
TGCAGTGCTAGGCGGGAGACCCAGTACTTC,CSARRETQYF,TRBJ2-5,TRBV20-1,.,.
TGCGCCAGCAGCCAAGAACTCCAGGGATATGGGCTTGGCAATCAGCCCCAGCATTTT,CASSQELQGYGLGNQPQHF,TRBJ1-5,TRBV4-1,.,many
TGTGCCAGCAGCCTGCCGGGGGGGGTCGGGACGCAGTATTTT,CASSLPGGVGTQYF,TRBJ2-3,TRBV5-6,TRBD2,.
TGTGCCTGCCCCGCGACTAGCGCTTCCCCGGATACGCAGTATTTT,CACPATSASPDTQYF,TRBJ2-3,TRBV30,TRBD2,.
TGTGCCAGCAGCTTAGAGCCGAGAGGTGCAGGGGAAAAACTGTTTTTT,CASSLEPRGAGEKLFF,TRBJ1-4,TRBV11-2,.,.
TGTGCCAGCAGCTCTCCAGAAGGAACAGCTTACTATGGCTACACCTTC,CASSSPEGTAYYGYTF,TRBJ1-2,TRBV11-2,.,.
TGTGCCAGCAGCTTAGATGTACGGGACTCGAGCTCTGGAAACACCATATATTTT,CASSLDVRDSSSGNTIYF,TRBJ1-3,TRBV11-2,.,.
TGTGCCAGCAGTTTTGGGGAGATATCCTACGAGCAGTACTTC,CASSFGEISYEQYF,TRBJ2-7,TRBV2,.,.
TGTGCCACCGGACAGTACCAAGAGACCCAGTACTTC,CATGQYQETQYF,TRBJ2-5,TRBV7-2,.,.
TGTGCCAGCAGGCTTACAGGGGGAGGGTATGGCTACACCTTC,CASRLTGGGYGYTF,TRBJ1-2,TRBV6-5,TRBD1,.
TGTGCCAGCAGTCCGACTAGCGGGGCTAGCACAGATACGCAGTATTTT,CASSPTSGASTDTQYF,TRBJ2-3,TRBV7-7,TRBD2,.
TGTGCCATCAGTGATGGACAGGGGTCCTATGGCTACACCTTC,CAISDGQGSYGYTF,TRBJ1-2,TRBV10-3,TRBD1,.
TGCGCCAGCAGTCCTAGCGGGAGTACCGGGGAGCTGTTTTTT,CASSPSGSTGELFF,TRBJ2-2,TRBV5-1,TRBD2,.
TGTGCTAGTGGTTCTGGACAGCCCGGGGGGAATGAGCAGTTCTTC,CASGSGQPGGNEQFF,TRBJ2-1,TRBV12-5,.,.
TGTGCCAGTAGCGCGGGACAGACCTTCGGAGAGCAGTTCTTC,CASSAGQTFGEQFF,TRBJ2-1,TRBV19,.,.
TGTGCCAGCAGCTTTTTCGGGGAGGCTGGAAACACCATATATTTT,CASSFFGEAGNTIYF,TRBJ1-3,TRBV5-6,.,once
TGTGCCAGCAGCCCCCTTGACAGGGAAGCCGAGCAGTACTTC,CASSPLDREAEQYF,TRBJ2-7,TRBV27,TRBD1,.
TGTGCCAGCAGCCCACAGGGAATGAACACTGAAGCTTTCTTT,CASSPQGMNTEAFF,TRBJ1-1,TRBV7-9,.,.
TGTGCCAGCAGTTTAGACTCCGGGACAGGGTATTATGGCTACACCTTC,CASSLDSGTGYYGYTF,TRBJ1-2,TRBV28,TRBD1,.
TGCGCCAGCACCCGGGGTGAAAAACTGTTTTTT,CASTRGEKLFF,TRBJ1-4,TRBV23-1,.,.
TGTGCCAGCGGCGGGTCGTACCACAACACTGAAGCTTTCTTT,CASGGSYHNTEAFF,TRBJ1-1,TRBV6-5,.,.
TGTGCCAGCAGGCGACAGGGCCAGAACACTGAAGCTTTCTTT,CASRRQGQNTEAFF,TRBJ1-1,TRBV5-8,TRBD1,.
TGTGCCAGCAGTTGGTCAATGAGTGGGCACTCCGAGCAGTACTTC,CASSWSMSGHSEQYF,TRBJ2-7,TRBV6-6,.,.
TGTGCCAGCAGCACCTTCCCGGGACTAGCGGGGGGGCGATTCCAAGAGACCCAGTACTTC,CASSTFPGLAGGRFQETQYF,TRBJ2-5,TRBV7-3,TRBD2,.
TGTGCCAGCAGCAGGACTAGCGGGGTCTACGAGCAGTACTTC,CASSRTSGVYEQYF,TRBJ2-7,TRBV6-1,TRBD2,.
TGTGCCAGCAGCCAAGGCGACGACAGGGGCTATGGCTACACCTTC,CASSQGDDRGYGYTF,TRBJ1-2,TRBV14,TRBD1,.
TGTGCCAGCAGCGTAGCAGGGGACAGGCTTTCCGGAAACACTGAAGCTTTCTTT,CASSVAGDRLSGNTEAFF,TRBJ1-1,TRBV9,TRBD1,.
TGTGCCAGCAGCTTAGTGCCACTAGCGGTAGCCAAAAACATTCAGTACTTC,CASSLVPLAVAKNIQYF,TRBJ2-4,TRBV7-6,TRBD2,.
TGTGCCAGCCAATCCCTCGGCGGGCAGGGGGCGAAACAAGAGACCCAGTACTTC,CASQSLGGQGAKQETQYF,TRBJ2-5,TRBV19,TRBD1,.
TGTGCCAGCAGTTTCGACAGGGGAGGGTACAATGAGCAGTTCTTC,CASSFDRGGYNEQFF,TRBJ2-1,TRBV6-1,.,once
TGTGCCAGCTCACCACCCCCGGGGAGCACTGAAGCTTTCTTT,CASSPPPGSTEAFF,TRBJ1-1,TRBV18,.,once
TGTGCCAGCAGCGTAGAGTACGGGACTGAAGCTTTCTTT,CASSVEYGTEAFF,TRBJ1-1,TRBV9,.,.
TGTGCCACCTCATCTTTGCCGGGACAGGGAGTGAATGAGCAGTTCTTC,CATSSLPGQGVNEQFF,TRBJ2-1,TRBV15,TRBD1,.
TGCGCCACCCCCTTTTACGGACTAGCGGGACAAGGGTGGGAGCAGTACTTC,CATPFYGLAGQGWEQYF,TRBJ2-7,TRBV10-1,TRBD2,.
TGTGCCAGTAGTATAGGTCGGGGTGTTCTGTCAGAGACCCAGTACTTC,CASSIGRGVLSETQYF,TRBJ2-5,TRBV19,.,.
TGTGCCAGCAGAGCAGGGGTGAGCAATCAGCCCCAGCATTTT,CASRAGVSNQPQHF,TRBJ1-5,TRBV6-1,.,.
TGTGCCAGTAGTACCTACAAGACCGGGGACTATGGCTACACCTTC,CASSTYKTGDYGYTF,TRBJ1-2,TRBV19,.,.
TGCAGCGTCGAACCTAGCGGGGGGGAGCAACAAGAGACCCAGTACTTC,CSVEPSGGEQQETQYF,TRBJ2-5,TRBV29-1,TRBD2,once
TGTGCCAGCAGCTCGGGAGGACAGCGCAATCAGCCCCAGCATTTT,CASSSGGQRNQPQHF,TRBJ1-5,TRBV4-2,.,.
TGTGCCAGCAGTTCATCCGGGACAGTTTCGATTGAAGCTTTCTTT,CASSSSGTVSIEAFF,TRBJ1-1,TRBV7-2,TRBD1,.
TGTGCCAGCAGCGTAACCACCCCAGGGCGGGGGGGCTCGGATACGCAGTATTTT,CASSVTTPGRGGSDTQYF,TRBJ2-3,TRBV9,TRBD2,.
TGTGCCAGCTCACGGGCTAGCGGGGGCAATGAGCAGTTCTTC,CASSRASGGNEQFF,TRBJ2-1,TRBV18,TRBD2,once
TGTGCCAGCAGCTTCCTAGCGGAGCGCACAGATACGCAGTATTTT,CASSFLAERTDTQYF,TRBJ2-3,TRBV11-2,TRBD2,.
TGTGCCAGCAGTGAAAGGAGGGATACGCAGTATTTT,CASSERRDTQYF,TRBJ2-3,TRBV6-1,.,.
TGTGCCAGCAGCTTAGCAGCGGGAACCGGGGATACGCAGTATTTT,CASSLAAGTGDTQYF,TRBJ2-3,TRBV11-3,TRBD2,.
TGTGCCAGCGGGCCCGAGCAGTACTTC,CASGPEQYF,TRBJ2-7,TRBV6-6,.,.
TGTGCCCTTCGGGGGGTTCAAGAGACCCAGTACTTC,CALRGVQETQYF,TRBJ2-5,TRBV30,TRBD2,.
TGTGCCAGCAGTTTATACGGGGACAGGACCGAGCAGTACTTC,CASSLYGDRTEQYF,TRBJ2-7,TRBV27,TRBD1,.
TGCGCCAGCACCGAAGGGGCGGGAGGAAACACCATATATTTT,CASTEGAGGNTIYF,TRBJ1-3,TRBV5-1,.,.
TGTGCCAGCAGCCAAGTGTATCAGGGGGCGGACACCGGGGAGCTGTTTTTT,CASSQVYQGADTGELFF,TRBJ2-2,TRBV4-2,TRBD1,.
TGTGCCAGCAGTTTATCCACAGTCATTGGTGAAGCTTTCTTT,CASSLSTVIGEAFF,TRBJ1-1,TRBV27,.,.
TGTGCCAGCTCACCACGCCCCGGGCTAGCGGGGTTGAACAATGAGCAGTTCTTC,CASSPRPGLAGLNNEQFF,TRBJ2-1,TRBV18,TRBD2,.
TGTGCCAGCAGCTTGTACAGAGACACTGAAGCTTTCTTT,CASSLYRDTEAFF,TRBJ1-1,TRBV5-5,.,.
TGTGCCAGCAGTTACTCATTTACGGGAGGGGCCGATGAGCAGTACTTC,CASSYSFTGGADEQYF,TRBJ2-7,TRBV6-5,TRBD2,.